The next 30 T cell receptor beta chains were all read from a single sample in a study of T-cell reconstitution after alpha-beta-depleted transplantation in children listed by TCRdb under 2016. The library was built by means of PCR. The sequencing machine was an Illumina HiSeq 2500. TCR libraries were prepared with molecular barcoding, using unique molecular identifiers to normalize TCRbeta repertoire quantification. The public reads were reprocessed in TCRdb via fastp at Q25 and MiXCR, keeping in-frame beta chains. Identical CDR3 protein sequences are pooled into one entry, listed with their most common genes and DNA. The sample profile shows 250,000 to 400,000 distinct CDR3 sequences; roughly 25% of them were found once. The ten largest clones represent around 9.9% of the sample. The treatment or condition label, read with the paper, signifies: allogeneic hematopoietic cell transplantation with graft depleted of TCRalphabeta T cells and CD19 B cells.

Sample: PBMCs, mostly from graft donor cells, taken 180 days after TCRalphabeta/CD19-depleted stem cell transplant. The receptors were gathered from a male patient younger than 18 who had a stem cell transplant for acute lymphoblastic leukemia, so the T cells may come from the graft donor.

In this sample, this clonotype turned up a few times. The rearrangement uses TRBV7-2 and TRBJ2-7; TRBD2 matches 11 bases. The CDR3 sequence is 15 residues long. Trimming removed 5 bases from V and 3 bases from J; junction bases left unmatched: 6. The germline V gene encodes CDR1 SGHTA and CDR2 FQGNSA. CDR3 protein: CASSTIAGGGYEQYF. CDR3 in DNA: TGTGCCAGCAGCACTATAGCGGGAGGGGGCTACGAGCAGTACTTC.

The chain combines TRBV13 with TRBJ2-7; no definite D call. The CDR3 is 13 residues long. V lost 5 bases and J lost 2, with 10 bases in between. Germline V gives CDR1 PRHDT, CDR2 FYEKMQ (reference sequence). The CDR3 DNA is TGTGCCAGCAGCCCTCAGAACACCTACGAGCAGTACTTC. It translates to CASSPQNTYEQYF.

Many counts were recorded for this clonotype. This chain connects TRBV5-1 to TRBJ2-3, with D unresolved. The CDR3 sequence is 16 residues long. Germline assignment: CDR1 SGHRS and CDR2 YFSETQ. Between the trimmed V and J ends, which lost 0 bases and 2 bases, there was a span of 13 bases. CDR3 residues: CASSLALQLLTDTQYF. In nucleotides, the CDR3 is TGCGCCAGCAGCTTGGCCTTACAGCTACTCACAGATACGCAGTATTTT.

J is TRBJ2-5 and V is TRBV25-1; 9 bases match TRBD2. V shed 3 bases, J shed 5 bases, and the junction held 7 bases outside the gene matches. The germline V gene encodes CDR1 MGHDK and CDR2 SYGVNS. CDR3 size: 15 residues. The CDR3 spells CASSEGTSLGETQYF. The CDR3, as DNA: TGTGCCAGCAGTGAGGGGACTAGCTTAGGGGAGACCCAGTACTTC.

This chain connects TRBV6-1 to TRBJ2-3; perhaps TRBD1 as D (5 bases). Germline V lookup: CDR1 MNHNS, CDR2 SASEGT. V was pared by 7 bases and J by 2 bases, with 13 bases between. The CDR3 length is 14 residues. The CDR3 region has the DNA TGTGCCAGCATCAAGGGGTCAGCCACAGATACGCAGTATTTT. Translated, it gives CASIKGSATDTQYF.

This clonotype was recorded a few times. The rearrangement links TRBV27 to TRBJ2-7, with D maybe TRBD2 (6 bases). Trimming took off 3 bases at V and 0 bases at J, with 9 bases between the two ends. Germline V gene data show CDR1 as MNHEY and CDR2 as SMNVEV (reference sequence). There are 14 residues in the CDR3. The CDR3, as DNA: TGTGCCAGCAGTTTCGGGGACTCCTCCTACGAGCAGTACTTC. Its translation is CASSFGDSSYEQYF.

The V call is TRBV19, the J call TRBJ2-2, with TRBD2 identical over 10 bases. CDR3 size: 14 residues. V was pared by 5 bases and J by 5 bases, with 2 bases of the junction left unmatched. Germline V gene lookup returns CDR1 LNHDA and CDR2 SQIVND (reference sequence). The CDR3 nucleotides are TGTGCCAGTAGTTCAGCGGGAGGGACCGGGGAGCTGTTTTTT. It is translated as CASSSAGGTGELFF.

The V and J genes are TRBV20-1 and TRBJ2-1; 7 positions match TRBD2. Germline V gene sequence: CDR1 DFQATT, CDR2 SNEGSKA (reference sequence). The CDR3 spans 14 residues. The V gene end was trimmed by 6 bases and the J gene end by 10 bases; junction bases not matched to a gene: 15. Here the CDR3 DNA reads TGCAGTGCCAGGACTAGTCTCAGTGTCGGGGAGCAGTTCTTC. Its translation: CSARTSLSVGEQFF.

About this clonotype itself: This may stem from a read error, because a much larger clone lies one nucleotide away. The chain carries TRBV5-1 and TRBJ2-7, with unresolved D. The V gene's germline CDR1 is SGHRS and CDR2 YFSETQ. Trimming left V 6 bases short and J 5 bases short, with 15 bases between. The CDR3 totals 13 residues. Here the CDR3 DNA reads TGCGCCAGCATGCATGGAGATGTGGACGAGCAGTACTTC. Protein product: CASMHGDVDEQYF.

This clonotype was counted between two and nine times. The chain uses TRBV7-6 and TRBJ1-4; perhaps TRBD1 as D (6 bases). V lost 1 base and J 2 bases, leaving 14 bases between the germline ends. From germline, CDR1 is SGHVS and CDR2 FNYEAQ. The CDR3 has 17 amino acids. CDR3 coding DNA: TGTGCCAGCAGCTTAGTCGAGGGGGGCCCGACTAATGAAAAACTGTTTTTT. Translated: CASSLVEGGPTNEKLFF.

The chain recombines TRBV24-1 with TRBJ2-1, with D possibly matching TRBD2 (5 bases). CDR1 and CDR2 (germline): KGHDR, SFDVKD. This CDR3 has 12 residues. V was clipped by 4 bases and J by 9 bases, with 9 bases between them. CDR3 sequence (DNA): TGTGCCACCAGTGAATTACGGGGTGAGCAGTTCTTC. Translated, it gives CATSELRGEQFF.

The rearrangement uses TRBV27 and TRBJ1-1, with D unclear. V gave up 4 bases and J gave up 0 bases, with 18 bases separating them. Looked up from germline, CDR1 is MNHEY and CDR2 is SMNVEV (reference sequence). The CDR3 has 17 residues. This CDR3 is CASSSLLPFPMNTEAFF. The CDR3 DNA reads as TGTGCCAGCAGTTCTCTTCTTCCTTTTCCAATGAACACTGAAGCTTTCTTT.

The chain employs TRBV10-2 and TRBJ2-7; D gene unclear. Germline-derived CDR1 and CDR2 are WSHSY and SAAADI. The CDR3 has 14 residues. Between the trimmed V and J ends, which lost 2 bases and 3 bases, there was a span of 11 bases. Here the CDR3 DNA reads TGCGCCAGCAGTGAGACCCAGGATAACTACGAGCAGTACTTC. Protein product: CASSETQDNYEQYF.

The V gene is TRBV7-8, the J gene TRBJ2-1; 9 bases fit TRBD2. The length of the CDR3 is 18 residues. Per the germline V gene, CDR1 is SGHVS and CDR2 is FQNEAQ. J was trimmed by 5 bases and V by 4 bases; bases with no gene match: 15. The chain's CDR3 is CASSYRLAGPLANNEQFF. In DNA, the CDR3 is TGTGCCAGCAGCTATCGCCTAGCGGGACCCCTCGCCAACAATGAGCAGTTCTTC. Variable domain in full (rest from reference TRBV7-8 and TRBJ2-1): GAGVSQSPRYKVAKRGQDVALRCDPISGHVSLFWYQQALGQGPEFLTYFQNEAQLDKSGLPSDRFFAERPEGSVSTLKIQRTQQEDSAVYLCASSYRLAGPLANNEQFFGPGTRLTVL.

This clonotype was seen a few times. The chain recombines TRBV20-1 with TRBJ1-3; D remains unclear. The V gene's germline CDR1 is DFQATT and CDR2 SNEGSKA (reference sequence). The V end lost 1 base, the J end lost 1 base, and 20 bases lay between the germline ends. This CDR3 is built from 18 residues. CDR3 bases: TGCAGTGCTAGAGTGGTGGACTCACCGCGGCGATCTGGAAACACCATATATTTT. It translates to CSARVVDSPRRSGNTIYF.

The chain carries TRBV9 and TRBJ2-5; D is unresolved. There are 14 residues in the CDR3. V was trimmed by 3 bases and J by 2 bases, leaving 11 bases between them. The germline gives CDR1 SGDLS, CDR2 YYNGEE. The CDR3 nucleotides are TGTGCCAGCAGCGCCCCCCGAACACAAGAGACCCAGTACTTC. It specifies CASSAPRTQETQYF.

The sample holds a few counts of this clonotype. This chain uses TRBV12-3 or TRBV12-4 with TRBJ2-5; D remains ambiguous. Trimming removed 2 bases from V and 5 bases from J, with 6 bases in between. The CDR3 has 12 amino acids. Here the CDR3 reads CASSLSSETQYF. In DNA, the CDR3 is TGTGCCAGCAGTTTAAGCAGTGAGACCCAGTACTTC.

This clonotype has just a few counts. V and J are TRBV29-1 and TRBJ1-2, with TRBD1 matching over 7 bases. Germline V gene lookup returns CDR1 SQVTM and CDR2 ANQGSEA. The CDR3 runs 12 residues. V lost 8 bases to trimming and J lost 5 bases; unmatched junction nucleotides: 8. The CDR3 reads CSPDRVLYGYTF. DNA for the CDR3: TGCAGCCCAGACAGGGTACTATATGGCTACACCTTC.

This clonotype was seen a handful of times. This chain joins TRBV28 and TRBJ2-4; TRBD2 is a possible D gene (6 bases). V was cut by 3 bases and J by 2 bases, with 14 bases left in between. Germline assignment: CDR1 MDHEN and CDR2 SYDVKM. This CDR3 spans 16 amino acids. CDR3 in amino acids: CASSFLAVRTKNIQYF. For the CDR3, the DNA is TGTGCCAGCAGTTTCTTAGCGGTGAGGACCAAAAACATTCAGTACTTC.

The rearrangement links TRBV12-3 or TRBV12-4 to TRBJ2-1; TRBD2 aligns across 7 bases. J was trimmed by 5 bases and V by 5 bases; bases with no gene match: 6. This CDR3 has 14 amino acids. CDR3 nucleotide sequence: TGTGCCAGCAGTCGACTAGCCGTTAACAATGAGCAGTTCTTC. Translated, it gives CASSRLAVNNEQFF.

The V call is TRBV15, the J call TRBJ2-3, with 7 nucleotides matching TRBD2. J was trimmed by 10 bases and V by 1 base; bases with no gene match: 5. Germline assignment: CDR1 LNHNV and CDR2 YYDKDF (reference sequence). The CDR3 has 13 residues. CDR3 residues: CATSRVRGRAQYF. The CDR3, as DNA: TGTGCCACCAGCAGAGTGCGGGGGAGGGCGCAGTATTTT.

This clonotype was picked up a small number of times. The chain combines TRBV20-1 with TRBJ1-6; the D gene is possibly TRBD1 (5 bases). V lost 6 bases and J 1 base, leaving 10 bases between the germline ends. The CDR3 is 14 residues long. CDR1 is DFQATT and CDR2 is SNEGSKA in the germline V gene (reference sequence). CDR3 in amino acids: CSAISGSYNSPLHF. The CDR3 nucleotides read TGCAGTGCAATTTCAGGGTCCTATAATTCACCCCTCCACTTT.

The chain carries TRBV12-3 or TRBV12-4 and TRBJ1-2; D is unresolved. Trimming removed 5 bases at V and 0 bases at J, with 13 bases between. The CDR3 contains 15 residues. The CDR3 DNA reads TGTGCCAGCAGTATCACCCACGGAGCTAACTATGGCTACACCTTC. This sequence encodes CASSITHGANYGYTF.

The chain uses TRBV6-2 or TRBV6-3 and TRBJ1-4, with TRBD1 as a possible D gene (6 bases). CDR3 length equals 17 residues. V was shortened by 9 bases and J by 2 bases, with 22 bases between the two germline ends. Germline CDR1 reads MNHEY; CDR2 reads SVGEGT. In DNA, the CDR3 is TGTGCCAGTAAACCTAGGGGGGCCTCGGGGACTAATGAAAAACTGTTTTTT. Protein product: CASKPRGASGTNEKLFF.

The rearrangement links TRBV7-6 to TRBJ1-5; D remains unclear. The germline V and J ends were trimmed by 4 bases and 0 bases, with 13 bases remaining between them. The CDR3 sequence is 16 residues long. Germline V gene data show CDR1 as SGHVS and CDR2 as FNYEAQ. CDR3 DNA: TGTGCCAGCAGCTCAGGACCGACTGTTAGCAATCAGCCCCAGCATTTT. Its protein product is CASSSGPTVSNQPQHF.

A few counts support this clonotype. The V gene is TRBV20-1, the J gene TRBJ1-4; D remains ambiguous. The CDR3 runs 11 residues. Germline V gene lookup returns CDR1 DFQATT and CDR2 SNEGSKA (reference sequence). V lost 3 bases, J lost 8 bases, and 7 bases lay in between. The CDR3 region is CSARHGEKLFF. The CDR3 DNA is TGCAGTGCTAGGCACGGGGAAAAACTGTTTTTT.

This clonotype was found a few times. This chain links TRBV27 with TRBJ2-1; no definite D call. The CDR3 length is 13 residues. The V end was cut by 5 bases, the J end by 6 bases, with 11 bases between. CDR1 MNHEY and CDR2 SMNVEV come from the germline V gene (reference sequence). This CDR3 reads CASSAYLGNEQFF. The CDR3 DNA reads TGTGCCAGCAGTGCCTACCTTGGCAATGAGCAGTTCTTC.

This sequence joins TRBV4-2 and TRBJ2-7; no clear D. The germline gives CDR1 LGHNA, CDR2 YNFKEQ. CDR3 length: 13 residues. Trimming removed 2 bases from V and 3 bases from J, with 8 bases in between. In DNA form, the CDR3 reads TGTGCCAGCAGCCAAAGACTGGTCTACGAGCAGTACTTC. Its translation: CASSQRLVYEQYF.

The chain carries TRBV30 and TRBJ2-2; the match to TRBD1 covers 11 bases. The CDR3 is 14 residues long. In germline, CDR1 is GTSNPN, CDR2 SVGIG (reference sequence). V shed 4 bases, J shed 3 bases, and the junction held 1 base outside the gene matches. For the CDR3, the DNA is TGTGCCTGGATGGGACAGGGGGACACCGGGGAGCTGTTTTTT. Its protein product is CAWMGQGDTGELFF. Full variable domain (rest looked up from reference TRBV30 and TRBJ2-2): SQTIHQWPATLVQPVGSPLSLECTVEGTSNPNLYWYRQAAGRGLQLLFYSVGIGQISSEVPQNLSASRPQDRQFILSSKKLLLSDSGFYLCAWMGQGDTGELFFGEGSRLTVL.

This clonotype appeared a single time. This chain links TRBV21-1 with TRBJ2-5. TRBV21-1 is noted as a pseudogene. The CDR3 consists of 17 residues. DNA for the CDR3: TGTGCCAGCAGCAAAGCGCTCAAAAGAGTTCCCCAAGAGACCCAGTACTTC. This encodes CASSKALKRVPQETQYF.